The 3 T cell receptor beta chains presented below share a single source sample, sequenced in a study of T cell responses to AZD1222 COVID-19 vaccine. Assay: immunoSEQ multiplex PCR; the TCRdb copy retains only in-frame clones and omits some. The sample contains roughly 200,000 clones, 88% of which appear only once. Source: peripheral blood, taken on day 0 of AZD1222 vaccination. These receptors all stem from an adult in good health.

This rearrangement joins TRBV6-1 to TRBJ1-6; D not certain. Per the germline V gene, CDR1 is MNHNS and CDR2 is SASEGT. The CDR3 sequence is 14 residues long. V shed 2 bases and J shed 8 bases, with 10 bases lying between them. The CDR3 DNA sequence: TGTGCCAGCAGTGAATGGAGGCAGGATTCACCCCTCCACTTT. Translated, it gives CASSEWRQDSPLHF.

This clone was seen just once. This chain connects TRBV9 to TRBJ1-3; D remains ambiguous. Germline V lookup: CDR1 SGDLS, CDR2 YYNGEE. The CDR3 loop spans 15 amino acids. Trimming took off 2 bases at V and 0 bases at J, with 9 bases between the two ends. The CDR3 nucleotides are TGTGCCAGCAGCGTGACGGATAGCTCTGGAAACACCATATATTTT. Translating gives CASSVTDSSGNTIYF. The whole variable domain, filled in from reference TRBV9 and TRBJ1-3, reads DSGVTQTPKHLITATGQRVTLRCSPRSGDLSVYWYQQSLDQGLQFLIQYYNGEERAKGNILERFSAQQFPDLHSELNLSSLELGDSALYFCASSVTDSSGNTIYFGEGSWLTVV.

The chain carries TRBV4-1 and TRBJ2-1; the D is unclear. Germline CDR1 and CDR2: MGHRA and YSYEKL. V lost 1 base and J 13 bases, leaving 11 bases between the germline ends. The CDR3 spans 12 residues. The CDR3 nucleotides read TGCGCCAGCAGCCAAGGAGAAGGGCTACAGTTCTTC. Amino acid sequence: CASSQGEGLQFF.